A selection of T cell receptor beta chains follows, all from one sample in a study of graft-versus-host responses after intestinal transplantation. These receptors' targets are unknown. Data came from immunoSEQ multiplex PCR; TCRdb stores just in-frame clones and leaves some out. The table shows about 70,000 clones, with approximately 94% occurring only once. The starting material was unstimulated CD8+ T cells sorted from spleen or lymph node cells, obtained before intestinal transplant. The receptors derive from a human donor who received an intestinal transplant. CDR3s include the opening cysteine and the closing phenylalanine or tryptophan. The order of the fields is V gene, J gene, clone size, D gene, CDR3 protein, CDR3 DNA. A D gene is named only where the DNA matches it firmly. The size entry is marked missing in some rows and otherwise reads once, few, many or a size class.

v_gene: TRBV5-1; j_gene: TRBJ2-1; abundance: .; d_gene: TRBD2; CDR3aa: CASSLGLAGAPLLDEQFF; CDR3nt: TGCGCCAGCAGCTTAGGACTAGCGGGAGCTCCCCTCTTAGATGAGCAGTTCTTC
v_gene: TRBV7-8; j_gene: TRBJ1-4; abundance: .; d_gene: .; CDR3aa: CASSLAAEATNEKLFF; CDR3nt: TGTGCCAGCAGCTTGGCGGCCGAAGCAACTAATGAAAAACTGTTTTTT
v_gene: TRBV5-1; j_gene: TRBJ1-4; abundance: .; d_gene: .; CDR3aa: CASSLVGQRGEKLFF; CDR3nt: TGCGCCAGCAGCTTGGTGGGCCAAAGAGGTGAAAAACTGTTTTTT
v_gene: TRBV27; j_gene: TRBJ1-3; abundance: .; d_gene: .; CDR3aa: CASSLARGNTIYF; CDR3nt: TGTGCCAGCAGTTTAGCAAGGGGGAACACCATATATTTT
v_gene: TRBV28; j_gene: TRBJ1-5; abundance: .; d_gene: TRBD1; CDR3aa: CASRGQGNQPQHF; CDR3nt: TGTGCCAGCAGGGGACAGGGCAATCAGCCCCAGCATTTT
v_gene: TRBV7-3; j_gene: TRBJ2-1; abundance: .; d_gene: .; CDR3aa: CASSSLFSVSYNEQFF; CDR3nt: TGTGCCAGCAGCTCCCTCTTCTCTGTCTCCTACAATGAGCAGTTCTTC
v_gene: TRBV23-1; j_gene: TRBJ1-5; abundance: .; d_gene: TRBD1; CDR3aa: CASSCRSGGAYSNQPQHF; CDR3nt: TGCGCCAGCAGTTGCCGTTCAGGGGGCGCTTATAGCAATCAGCCCCAGCATTTT
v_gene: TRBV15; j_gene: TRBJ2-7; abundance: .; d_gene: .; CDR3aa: CATSGLDEQYF; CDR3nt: TGTGCCACCAGCGGTCTGGACGAGCAGTACTTC
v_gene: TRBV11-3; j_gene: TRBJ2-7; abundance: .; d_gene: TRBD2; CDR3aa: CASRLERGPGEQYF; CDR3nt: TGTGCCAGCAGATTGGAGCGGGGGCCGGGCGAGCAGTACTTC
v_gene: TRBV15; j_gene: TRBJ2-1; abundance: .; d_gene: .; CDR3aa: CATSRGAGSLIYNEQFF; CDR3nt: TGTGCCACCAGCAGAGGGGCAGGGTCGTTAATATACAATGAGCAGTTCTTC
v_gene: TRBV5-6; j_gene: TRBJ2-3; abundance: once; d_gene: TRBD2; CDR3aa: CASSEGLAGAADTQYF; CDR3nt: TGTGCCAGCAGCGAAGGACTAGCGGGAGCCGCCGATACGCAGTATTTT
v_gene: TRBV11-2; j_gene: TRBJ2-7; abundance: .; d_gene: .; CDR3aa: CASSAGGGGYEQYF; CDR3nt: TGTGCCAGCAGCGCTGGGGGCGGAGGCTACGAGCAGTACTTC
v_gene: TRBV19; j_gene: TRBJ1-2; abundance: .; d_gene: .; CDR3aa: CASSTGVPLYGYTF; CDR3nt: TGTGCCAGTAGTACCGGGGTCCCCCTCTATGGCTACACCTTC
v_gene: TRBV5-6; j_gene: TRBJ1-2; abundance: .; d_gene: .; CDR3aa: CASGRADYGYTF; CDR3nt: TGTGCCAGCGGCAGGGCCGACTATGGCTACACCTTC
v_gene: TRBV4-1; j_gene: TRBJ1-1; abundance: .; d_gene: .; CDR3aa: CASRTGSEAFF; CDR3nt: TGCGCCAGCAGGACGGGGTCAGAAGCTTTCTTT
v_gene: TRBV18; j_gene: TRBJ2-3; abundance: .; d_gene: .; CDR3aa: CASSPQERVIRTDTQYF; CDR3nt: TGTGCCAGCTCACCACAGGAACGGGTAATCCGCACAGATACGCAGTATTTT
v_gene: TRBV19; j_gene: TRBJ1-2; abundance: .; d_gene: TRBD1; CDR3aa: CASTPGTGDGYYGYTF; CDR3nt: TGTGCCAGTACCCCCGGGACAGGGGACGGTTACTATGGCTACACCTTC
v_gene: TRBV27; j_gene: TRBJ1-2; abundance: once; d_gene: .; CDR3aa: CASSTSKVEGDYGYTF; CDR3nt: TGTGCCAGCAGTACTTCCAAAGTAGAGGGCGACTATGGCTACACCTTC
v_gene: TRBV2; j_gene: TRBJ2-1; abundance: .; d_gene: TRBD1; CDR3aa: CATPGQGANEQFF; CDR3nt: TGTGCCACTCCGGGACAGGGGGCCAATGAGCAGTTCTTC
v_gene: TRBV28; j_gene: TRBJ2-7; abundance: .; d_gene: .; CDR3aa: CASSFSSAPYEQYF; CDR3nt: TGTGCCAGCAGTTTCTCGTCGGCCCCCTACGAGCAGTACTTC
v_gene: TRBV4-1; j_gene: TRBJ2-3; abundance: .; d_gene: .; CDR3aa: CASSQDSSDTQYF; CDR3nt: TGCGCCAGCAGCCAAGATTCCTCAGATACGCAGTATTTT
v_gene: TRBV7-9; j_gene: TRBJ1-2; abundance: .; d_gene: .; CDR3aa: CASSLPGRIDGYTF; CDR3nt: TGTGCCAGCAGCCTCCCGGGCAGGATCGATGGCTACACCTTC
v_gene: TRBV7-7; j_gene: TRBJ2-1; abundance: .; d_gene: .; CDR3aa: CASSLGTEIYNEQFF; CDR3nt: TGTGCCAGCAGCTTAGGGACAGAAATTTACAATGAGCAGTTCTTC
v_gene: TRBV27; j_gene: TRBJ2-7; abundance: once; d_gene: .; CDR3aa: CASSFYGEQYF; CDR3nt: TGTGCCAGCAGTTTTTACGGTGAGCAGTACTTC
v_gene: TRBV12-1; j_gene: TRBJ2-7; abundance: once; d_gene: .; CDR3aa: CASRPLPHRDSHYEQYF; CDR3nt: TGTGCCAGCAGACCCCTTCCTCACAGGGACTCACACTACGAGCAGTACTTC
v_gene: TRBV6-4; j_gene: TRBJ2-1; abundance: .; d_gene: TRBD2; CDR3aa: CASSVAGGGYNEQFF; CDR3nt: TGTGCCAGCAGTGTAGCGGGAGGGGGGTACAATGAGCAGTTCTTC
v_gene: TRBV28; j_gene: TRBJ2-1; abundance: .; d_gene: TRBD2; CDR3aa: CASRLAGDGNEQFF; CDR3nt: TGTGCCAGCAGACTAGCGGGAGATGGCAATGAGCAGTTCTTC
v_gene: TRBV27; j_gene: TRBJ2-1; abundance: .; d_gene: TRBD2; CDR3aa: CASSSGLADPYNEQFF; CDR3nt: TGTGCCAGCAGTAGTGGACTAGCGGATCCATACAATGAGCAGTTCTTC
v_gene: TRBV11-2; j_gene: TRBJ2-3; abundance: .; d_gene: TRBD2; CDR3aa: CASSLLLEAGGPPDTQYF; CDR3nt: TGTGCCAGCAGCTTGCTGCTCGAAGCGGGAGGGCCGCCAGATACGCAGTATTTT
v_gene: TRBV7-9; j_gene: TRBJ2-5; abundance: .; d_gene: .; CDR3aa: CASSSTSGGTQYF; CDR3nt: TGTGCCAGCAGCTCGACTAGTGGGGGGACCCAGTACTTC
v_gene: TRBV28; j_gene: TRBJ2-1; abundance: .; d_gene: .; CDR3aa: CASRTRGFRNEQFF; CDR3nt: TGTGCCAGCAGGACTCGAGGGTTTCGCAATGAGCAGTTCTTC
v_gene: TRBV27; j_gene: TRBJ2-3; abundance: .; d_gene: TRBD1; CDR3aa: CASQSGTGVGTQYF; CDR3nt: TGTGCCAGCCAGTCCGGGACAGGGGTTGGTACGCAGTATTTT
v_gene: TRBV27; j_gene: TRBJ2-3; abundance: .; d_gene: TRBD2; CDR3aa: CASSSPASGSTDTQYF; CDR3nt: TGTGCCAGCAGTTCTCCGGCTAGCGGTAGCACAGATACGCAGTATTTT
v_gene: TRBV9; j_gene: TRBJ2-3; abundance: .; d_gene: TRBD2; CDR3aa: CASSVGKGTSGSGATQYF; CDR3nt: TGTGCCAGCAGCGTAGGAAAGGGAACTAGCGGGAGTGGTGCTACGCAGTATTTT
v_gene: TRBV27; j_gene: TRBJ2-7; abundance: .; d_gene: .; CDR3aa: CASSFRGGEQYF; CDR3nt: TGTGCCAGCAGTTTTAGGGGGGGCGAGCAGTACTTC
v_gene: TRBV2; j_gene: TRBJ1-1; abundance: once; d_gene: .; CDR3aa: CASSDSPTVNTEAFF; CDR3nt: TGTGCCAGCAGTGATTCCCCGACAGTGAACACTGAAGCTTTCTTT
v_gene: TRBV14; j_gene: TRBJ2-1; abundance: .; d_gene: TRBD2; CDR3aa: CASSQIAGGPSNEQFF; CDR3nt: TGTGCCAGCAGTCAAATAGCGGGAGGGCCGTCCAATGAGCAGTTCTTC
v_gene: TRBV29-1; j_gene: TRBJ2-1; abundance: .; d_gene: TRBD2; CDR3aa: CSVVGTSGSLDEQFF; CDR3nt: TGCAGCGTTGTAGGGACTAGCGGGAGTTTGGATGAGCAGTTCTTC
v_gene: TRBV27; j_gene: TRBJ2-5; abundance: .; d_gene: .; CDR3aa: CASSWGIGETQYF; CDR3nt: TGTGCCAGCAGTTGGGGGATCGGGGAGACCCAGTACTTC
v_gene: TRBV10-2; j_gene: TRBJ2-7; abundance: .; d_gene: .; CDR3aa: CASSESGSWGDGDEQYF; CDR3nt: TGCGCCAGCAGTGAGTCGGGATCTTGGGGTGATGGCGACGAGCAGTACTTC
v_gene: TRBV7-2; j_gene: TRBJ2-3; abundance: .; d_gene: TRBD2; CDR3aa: CASSPLAGGTDTQYF; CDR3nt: TGTGCCAGCAGCCCGTTAGCGGGAGGCACAGATACGCAGTATTTT
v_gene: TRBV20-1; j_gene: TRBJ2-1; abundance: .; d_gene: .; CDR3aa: CSASRGQFF; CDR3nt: TGCAGTGCTAGTAGGGGTCAGTTCTTC
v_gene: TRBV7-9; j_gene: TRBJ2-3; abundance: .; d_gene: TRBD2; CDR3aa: CASSSEHWTSNTDTQYF; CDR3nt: TGTGCCAGCAGCTCAGAACATTGGACTAGCAACACAGATACGCAGTATTTT
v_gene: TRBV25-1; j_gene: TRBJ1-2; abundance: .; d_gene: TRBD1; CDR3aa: CASSDRGQVYGYTF; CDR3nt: TGTGCCAGCAGTGACCGGGGACAGGTCTATGGCTACACCTTC
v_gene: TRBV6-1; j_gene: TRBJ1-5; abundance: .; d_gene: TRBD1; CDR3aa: CASSEGTGVRQPQHF; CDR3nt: TGTGCCAGCAGTGAAGGAACAGGGGTCAGGCAGCCCCAGCATTTT
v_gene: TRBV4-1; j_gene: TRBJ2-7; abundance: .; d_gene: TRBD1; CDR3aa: CASSFGTGIYEQYF; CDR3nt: TGCGCCAGCAGCTTTGGGACAGGGATCTACGAGCAGTACTTC
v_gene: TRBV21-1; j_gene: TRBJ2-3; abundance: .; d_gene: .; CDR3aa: CASSKDQETSPILRTDTQYF; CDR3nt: TGTGCCAGCAGCAAAGATCAAGAGACTAGTCCTATACTCCGCACAGATACGCAGTATTTT
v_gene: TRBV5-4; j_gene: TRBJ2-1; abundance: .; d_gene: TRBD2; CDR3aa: CASRGGLAGLNEQFF; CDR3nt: TGTGCCAGCAGGGGTGGACTAGCGGGACTCAATGAGCAGTTCTTC
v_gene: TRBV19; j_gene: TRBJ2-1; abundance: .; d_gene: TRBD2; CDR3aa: CASSLAGGDEQFF; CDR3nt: TGTGCCAGTAGTCTCGCGGGAGGGGATGAGCAGTTCTTC
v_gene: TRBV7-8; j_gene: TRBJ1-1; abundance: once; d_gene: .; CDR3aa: CASSFMGGSWTEAFF; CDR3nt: TGTGCCAGCAGCTTTATGGGGGGTTCGTGGACTGAAGCTTTCTTT
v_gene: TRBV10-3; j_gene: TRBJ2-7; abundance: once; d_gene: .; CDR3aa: CAISEAITALYEQYF; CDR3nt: TGTGCCATCAGTGAAGCGATAACCGCCCTCTACGAGCAGTACTTC
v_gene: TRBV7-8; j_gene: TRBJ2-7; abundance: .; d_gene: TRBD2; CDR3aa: CASSSGLAAHEQYF; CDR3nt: TGTGCCAGCAGCTCTGGACTAGCGGCTCACGAGCAGTACTTC
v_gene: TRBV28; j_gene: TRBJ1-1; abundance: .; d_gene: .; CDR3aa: CASSDRGTLNTEAFF; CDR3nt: TGTGCCAGCAGTGACCGCGGGACACTAAACACTGAAGCTTTCTTT
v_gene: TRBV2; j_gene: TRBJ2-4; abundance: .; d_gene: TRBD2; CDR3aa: CASREGSSGENIQYF; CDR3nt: TGTGCCAGCAGGGAAGGTTCTAGCGGAGAAAACATTCAGTACTTC
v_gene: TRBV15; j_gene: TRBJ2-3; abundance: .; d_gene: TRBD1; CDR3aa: CATSRPTGTGATDTQYF; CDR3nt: TGTGCCACCAGCAGACCGACCGGGACAGGGGCCACAGATACGCAGTATTTT
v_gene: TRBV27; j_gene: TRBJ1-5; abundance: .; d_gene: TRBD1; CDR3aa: CASSPDRVGNQPQHF; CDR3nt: TGTGCCAGCAGCCCGGACAGGGTCGGCAATCAGCCCCAGCATTTT
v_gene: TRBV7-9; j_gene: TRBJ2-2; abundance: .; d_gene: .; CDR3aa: CASSLHLEALGIGELFF; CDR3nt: TGTGCCAGCAGCTTACACCTAGAAGCTCTGGGGATCGGGGAGCTGTTTTTT